One sample yielded the 28 T cell receptor beta chains listed below, sequenced in a study of CD8 T cells in Susac syndrome. An input of about 0.5 to 1 ug of RNA was subjected to reverse transcription using random hexamers. TCRdb re-derived calls from the immunoSEQ multiplex PCR reads in MiXCR, one entry per CDR3 protein. The sample lists hundreds of thousands of distinct CDR3 sequences; about 96% were seen once. Material: CD4+ T cells from PBMCs. The receptors derive from a human donor with Susac syndrome.

The rearrangement links TRBV9 to TRBJ2-5; TRBD2 might be the D (7 bases). With 7 bases removed from V and 1 base from J, the gap between germline ends came to 14 bases. CDR3 length: 14 residues. Per the germline V gene, CDR1 is SGDLS and CDR2 is YYNGEE. CDR3 loop: CASAQGRAQETQYF. Here the CDR3 DNA reads TGTGCCAGCGCCCAGGGGAGGGCCCAAGAGACCCAGTACTTC.

The chain couples TRBV15 to TRBJ1-5; a weak D match, TRBD1 (5 bases). Trimming removed 0 bases at V and 6 bases at J, with 18 bases between. The CDR3 totals 17 residues. CDR1 LNHNV and CDR2 YYDKDF come from the germline V gene (reference sequence). CDR3 nucleotide sequence: TGTGCCACCAGCAGAGAAGTCTCGGCAGGGTTTCGTCAGCCCCAGCATTTT. Translation: CATSREVSAGFRQPQHF.

This chain connects TRBV2 to TRBJ2-3; 9 nucleotides align to TRBD1. Trimming removed 6 bases from V and 5 bases from J; junction bases left unmatched: 0. Germline CDR1 is SNHLY and CDR2 is FYNNEI. The CDR3 spans 12 residues. CDR3 protein: CASRDRGDTQYF. In nucleotides, the CDR3 is TGTGCCAGCAGGGACAGGGGAGATACGCAGTATTTT.

V is TRBV29-1 and J is TRBJ2-3, with D perhaps assigned TRBD1 or TRBD2 (5 bases each). The V end was cut by 3 bases, the J end by 2 bases, with 15 bases between. CDR3 size: 15 residues. Germline-derived CDR1 and CDR2 are SQVTM and ANQGSEA. The chain's CDR3 is CSVDLLGEYTDTQYF. The CDR3, as DNA: TGCAGCGTTGATCTACTGGGGGAATACACAGATACGCAGTATTTT.

The rearrangement links TRBV4-2 to TRBJ1-2, with 9 bases identical to TRBD1. The CDR3 totals 14 residues. Losses at the gene ends were 5 bases for V and 8 bases for J; bases not matched to a gene: 9. CDR1 and CDR2 (germline): LGHNA, YNFKEQ. The CDR3 DNA sequence: TGTGCCAGCAGCACCCAGGGACAGGGAGTCGGCTACACCTTC. Encoded protein: CASSTQGQGVGYTF.

The V call is TRBV18, the J call TRBJ2-1; D perhaps matches TRBD2 (5 bases). The CDR3 is 15 amino acids. The germline V gene encodes CDR1 KGHSH and CDR2 LQKENI. V lost 0 bases and J 5 bases, leaving 11 bases between the germline ends. CDR3 residues: CASSPPMRADNEQFF. For the CDR3, the DNA is TGTGCCAGCTCACCACCTATGCGGGCGGACAATGAGCAGTTCTTC.

V and J are TRBV28 and TRBJ2-7; D gene uncertain. V gave up 4 bases and J gave up 5 bases, with 12 bases separating them. The CDR3 is 13 residues long. Germline V gene data show CDR1 as MDHEN and CDR2 as SYDVKM. The chain's CDR3 is CASSYHGRNEQYF. CDR3 nucleotides: TGTGCCAGCAGTTACCACGGGCGCAACGAGCAGTACTTC. Together with reference TRBV28 and TRBJ2-7, the CDR3 gives the full variable domain: DVKVTQSSRYLVKRTGEKVFLECVQDMDHENMFWYRQDPGLGLRLIYFSYDVKMKEKGDIPEGYSVSREKKERFSLILESASTNQTSMYLCASSYHGRNEQYFGPGTRLTVT.

The chain recombines TRBV29-1 with TRBJ2-7, with no clear D. The CDR3 consists of 12 residues. The V gene's germline CDR1 is SQVTM and CDR2 ANQGSEA. Trimming pared 3 bases from V and 2 bases from J, leaving 8 bases between. The CDR3 nucleotides are TGCAGCGTTGAGGCAGAAACCTACGAGCAGTACTTC. This encodes CSVEAETYEQYF.

This rearrangement joins TRBV3-1 to TRBJ2-5; either TRBD1 or TRBD2 may fit D (5 bases each). V dropped 3 bases and J dropped 2 bases, with 22 bases sitting between them. CDR1 and CDR2 from the germline V gene are LGHDT and YNNKEL (reference sequence). This CDR3 has 18 residues. The CDR3 is CASSQYLLGAQKQETQYF. DNA for the CDR3: TGTGCCAGCAGCCAGTACTTACTAGGGGCCCAGAAACAAGAGACCCAGTACTTC.

The genes are TRBV30 and TRBJ1-1; D perhaps matches TRBD1 (5 bases). The germline V gene has CDR1 GTSNPN and CDR2 SVGIG (reference sequence). The CDR3 covers 14 residues. V was clipped by 5 bases and J by 0 bases, with 13 bases between them. The CDR3 loop reads CAWGDLPLNTEAFF. CDR3 sequence (DNA): TGTGCCTGGGGGGACCTCCCTTTGAACACTGAAGCTTTCTTT.

The chain combines TRBV6-2 or TRBV6-3 with TRBJ1-5; 7 bases are shared with TRBD1. The length of the CDR3 is 16 residues. After removal of 6 bases from V and 2 bases from J, the junction contained 10 bases not matched to a gene. CDR1 is MNHEY and CDR2 is SVGEGT in the germline V gene. The CDR3 nucleotides are TGTGCCAGCAGGAGCGACAGGGATAGACGCAATCAGCCCCAGCATTTT. Its protein is CASRSDRDRRNQPQHF.

The chain links TRBV20-1 to TRBJ1-5, with 10 bases matching TRBD1. The germline V gene has CDR1 DFQATT and CDR2 SNEGSKA (reference sequence). CDR3 size: 15 residues. Trimming cost V 2 bases and J 6 bases; bases outside gene matches: 7. The DNA of the CDR3 is TGCAGTGCTAGAACCCCGACAGGGGGCACTCAGCCCCAGCATTTT. This translates into CSARTPTGGTQPQHF.

The CDR3 sequence: CASSQGPPGLAGRETQYF. CDR3 coding DNA: TGCGCCAGCAGCCAAGGACCTCCGGGACTAGCGGGTAGAGAGACCCAGTACTTC. The chain employs TRBV4-1 and TRBJ2-5, with TRBD2 matching 12 bases. The CDR3 consists of 18 residues. Trimming took 1 base from V and 4 from J; bases not matched to a gene: 10. Germline V gene lookup returns CDR1 MGHRA and CDR2 YSYEKL.

V gene TRBV18 combines with J gene TRBJ2-1; D is perhaps TRBD1 (6 bases). The CDR3 is 14 amino acids. The V and J ends lost 5 bases and 5 bases respectively, with 13 bases between them. Germline V gives CDR1 KGHSH, CDR2 LQKENI. The CDR3 region has the DNA TGTGCCAGCTCAATAGTGGGACAAAACAATGAGCAGTTCTTC. It specifies CASSIVGQNNEQFF.

The chain is built from TRBV5-6 and TRBJ2-7; 14 bases line up with TRBD2. Germline V gives CDR1 SGHDT, CDR2 YYEEEE. Unmatched junction bases numbered 7, after V lost 4 bases and J lost 1 base. The CDR3 runs to 17 residues. CDR3 nucleotide sequence: TGTGCCAGCAGCCCGGGACTAGCGGGAGCATCGTCCTACGAGCAGTACTTC. Translating it yields CASSPGLAGASSYEQYF.

The gene calls are TRBV5-1 and TRBJ2-1; no definite D call. V lost 0 bases, J lost 1 base, and 14 bases lay in between. The CDR3 has 17 residues. Per germline, CDR1 SGHRS and CDR2 YFSETQ. In DNA, the CDR3 is TGCGCCAGCAGCTTGGCCAACCTTGCTGGTTCCTACAATGAGCAGTTCTTC. Protein product: CASSLANLAGSYNEQFF.

The chain is built from TRBV30 and TRBJ1-1, with 7 bases that match TRBD1. Unmatched junction bases numbered 9, after V lost 1 base and J lost 10 bases. The CDR3 is 13 residues long. CDR1 is GTSNPN and CDR2 is SVGIG in the germline V gene (reference sequence). In DNA, the CDR3 is TGTGCCTGGAGTGAAATAGGGAGGGGGCTAGCTTTCTTT. The encoded protein is CAWSEIGRGLAFF.

The chain joins TRBV4-1 to TRBJ1-4; the D gene is possibly TRBD1 (6 bases). Germline V gene data show CDR1 as MGHRA and CDR2 as YSYEKL. V was trimmed by 0 bases and J by 4 bases, leaving 18 bases between them. This CDR3 comprises 18 residues. The CDR3 region has the DNA TGCGCCAGCAGCCAAGATACCGGGGACCGGGGGCGTAATGAAAAACTGTTTTTT. It encodes CASSQDTGDRGRNEKLFF.

The chain is built from TRBV9 and TRBJ1-2; D ambiguous. V was shortened by 3 bases and J by 6 bases, with 12 bases between the two germline ends. The V gene's germline CDR1 is SGDLS and CDR2 YYNGEE. This CDR3 comprises 13 residues. The CDR3 is CASSAHARHGYTF. As DNA, the CDR3 is TGTGCCAGCAGCGCCCACGCACGTCATGGCTACACCTTC.

V is TRBV29-1 and J is TRBJ1-1, with D uncertain. Trimming took 6 bases from V and 2 from J, leaving 10 bases between them. CDR1 and CDR2 from the germline V gene are SQVTM and ANQGSEA. This CDR3 has 12 residues. CDR3 sequence reads: CSVTQYNTEAFF. The CDR3 DNA is TGCAGCGTCACACAATATAACACTGAAGCTTTCTTT.

This clonotype was counted once. The chain carries TRBV20-1 and TRBJ2-1; 7 bases fit TRBD1. The CDR3 has 15 residues. V lost 0 bases to trimming and J lost 0 bases; unmatched junction nucleotides: 2. Germline V gene lookup returns CDR1 DFQATT and CDR2 SNEGSKA (reference sequence). The CDR3 DNA reads as TGCAGTGCTAGAGAACAGGGGATCTCCTACAATGAGCAGTTCTTC. Protein product: CSAREQGISYNEQFF.

The chain combines TRBV29-1 with TRBJ2-5, with TRBD1 matching over 7 bases. The trim removed 7 bases at V and 2 bases at J, leaving 4 bases unmatched. This CDR3 is built from 12 residues. Germline CDR1 and CDR2: SQVTM and ANQGSEA. This CDR3 is CSDRQGQETQYF. Written as DNA, the CDR3 is TGCAGCGACCGACAGGGACAAGAGACCCAGTACTTC.

The chain recombines TRBV30 with TRBJ2-7; D call uncertain. Between the trimmed V and J ends, which lost 0 bases and 4 bases, there was a span of 13 bases. The CDR3 spans 14 residues. From germline, CDR1 is GTSNPN and CDR2 SVGIG (reference sequence). This chain's CDR3 is CAWSVRPNLYEQYF. As DNA, the CDR3 is TGTGCCTGGAGTGTACGACCCAATTTGTACGAGCAGTACTTC.

This sequence joins TRBV20-1 and TRBJ2-7; 11 nucleotides match TRBD2. CDR3 length: 14 amino acids. The germline CDR1 and CDR2 sequences are DFQATT and SNEGSKA (reference sequence). The V segment lost 6 bases and the J segment 3 bases; nucleotides outside the gene matches: 7. The DNA for the CDR3 is TGCAGTGCCCGGACTAGCGGGCCGTTCTACGAGCAGTACTTC. Its translation: CSARTSGPFYEQYF.

The chain uses TRBV29-1 and TRBJ2-5; either TRBD1 or TRBD2 may fit D (5 bases each). The CDR3 length is 15 residues. With 4 bases removed from V and 5 bases from J, the gap between germline ends came to 20 bases. Per germline, CDR1 SQVTM and CDR2 ANQGSEA. The CDR3 DNA sequence: TGCAGCGTTGGCGACGCGGGTGGGGGTGGCGAGACCCAGTACTTC. Amino acid sequence: CSVGDAGGGGETQYF.

V gene TRBV25-1 combines with J gene TRBJ1-1, with D perhaps TRBD1 (5 bases). CDR1 is MGHDK, CDR2 SYGVNS, per germline. The CDR3 runs 13 residues. V lost 10 bases and J lost 1, with 13 bases in between. CDR3 residues: CATRRGENTEAFF. CDR3 nucleotides: TGTGCCACACGAAGGGGAGAGAACACTGAAGCTTTCTTT. The complete variable domain, with remaining parts taken from reference TRBV25-1 and TRBJ1-1, reads EADIYQTPRYLVIGTGKKITLECSQTMGHDKMYWYQQDPGMELHLIHYSYGVNSTEKGDLSSESTVSRIRTEHFPLTLESARPSHTSQYLCATRRGENTEAFFGQGTRLTVV.

The gene calls are TRBV14 and TRBJ2-3; tentatively, D is TRBD2 (6 bases). V dropped 4 bases and J dropped 1 base, with 12 bases sitting between them. The CDR3 spans 15 residues. Germline-derived CDR1 and CDR2 are SGHDN and FVKESK. DNA of the CDR3: TGTGCCAGCAGCCTCGGCGGGGTCCGCACAGATACGCAGTATTTT. Residues: CASSLGGVRTDTQYF.

V is TRBV20-1 and J is TRBJ2-3; 8 bases align to TRBD2. This CDR3 region has 14 residues. Germline V gene lookup returns CDR1 DFQATT and CDR2 SNEGSKA (reference sequence). J was trimmed by 4 bases and V by 0 bases; bases with no gene match: 3. CDR3 DNA sequence: TGCAGTGCTAGAGATTGGACTAGCTCAGATACGCAGTATTTT. Translating it yields CSARDWTSSDTQYF.